This T cell receptor (beta chain) was recorded in a study of T cells after yellow fever vaccination. Whole-study context: Any fraction with a low cell number was prepared using SMART-Seq v4 Ultra Low Input. Study results and caveats: A small share of clonotypes appeared in both CD4 and CD8 compartments.

The junction had 5 bases not matched to a gene; V was cut back by 5 bases and J by 0 bases. The CDR3 runs to 17 residues. The TCR cDNA carried a universal primer site and UMIs from 5'RACE template switching. TCRdb re-analysed the 5' RACE reads in MiXCR, keeping a single row per CDR3 protein. Of about 320,000 distinct CDR3 sequences listed, around 13% are singletons. In this sample, this clonotype turned up a few times. Its antigen remains unidentified. The TCR originated in a man between 18 and 29 years old who received the YFV17D yellow fever vaccine. The specimen comprised CD4+ T cells sorted from PBMCs, sampled 15 days after the yellow fever booster vaccination. The rearrangement uses TRBV12-3 or TRBV12-4 and TRBJ2-6; 9 bases match TRBD1. Here the CDR3 reads CASSPYRGPSGANVLTF. The CDR3 region has the DNA TGTGCCAGCAGTCCCTACAGGGGGCCCTCTGGGGCCAACGTCCTGACTTTC.